This entry lists 13 T cell receptor beta chains sequenced from one sample in a study of blood T cell repertoires in COVID-19. TCRdb's table, derived via immunoSEQ multiplex PCR, lists solely in-frame clones and lacks some. The top ten hold 3.8% of the sample, which has 95,000 to 150,000 clones, approximately 82% seen once. The sample taken for sequencing was peripheral blood. The origin of the receptors is a woman aged 45 to 65 with acute or convalescent COVID-19.

V and J are TRBV6-5 and TRBJ2-1; 9 nucleotides align to TRBD2. The CDR3 consists of 15 residues. V shed 6 bases, J shed 8 bases, and the junction held 11 bases outside the gene matches. In germline, CDR1 is MNHEY, CDR2 SVGAGI. The CDR3 sequence: CASSPTSGGWDEQFF. Here the CDR3 DNA reads TGTGCCAGCAGCCCGACTAGCGGAGGGTGGGATGAGCAGTTCTTC.

Only one count was recorded for this clone. The chain carries TRBV6-6 and TRBJ2-7; 11 bases align to TRBD2. Germline CDR1 reads MNHNY; CDR2 reads SVGAGI (reference sequence). After removal of 3 bases from V and 3 bases from J, the junction contained 4 bases not matched to a gene. The CDR3 totals 15 residues. CDR3 sequence (DNA): TGTGCCAGCAGTTATGGTAGCGGGAGGGTCTACGAGCAGTACTTC. It yields the protein CASSYGSGRVYEQYF.

The chain recombines TRBV5-1 with TRBJ1-3, with 9 bases fitting TRBD1. The germline V gene has CDR1 SGHRS and CDR2 YFSETQ. Trimming removed 0 bases from V and 0 bases from J; junction bases left unmatched: 1. The CDR3 length is 16 residues. CDR3: CASSLGGQGSGNTIYF. For the CDR3, the DNA is TGCGCCAGCAGCTTGGGGGGACAGGGCTCTGGAAACACCATATATTTT.

This clone was counted a single time. The rearrangement joins TRBV4-1 to TRBJ1-2; D is undetermined. The CDR3 consists of 13 residues. Trimming removed 0 bases from V and 5 bases from J, with 7 bases in between. Germline V CDR1 and CDR2: MGHRA, YSYEKL. CDR3 amino acids: CASSQEEGYGYTF. The CDR3 region has the DNA TGCGCCAGCAGCCAAGAAGAGGGATATGGCTACACCTTC.

The chain is built from TRBV29-1 and TRBJ2-7, with D perhaps TRBD1 (6 bases). CDR1 and CDR2 (germline): SQVTM, ANQGSEA. The CDR3 runs to 13 residues. Trimming left V 8 bases short and J 3 bases short, with 17 bases between. This CDR3 is CSTRTAPLYEQYF. The CDR3 nucleotides are TGCAGCACCCGGACAGCTCCTCTCTACGAGCAGTACTTC.

This chain joins TRBV3-1 (or the pseudogene TRBV3-2) and TRBJ2-1, with 8 bases fitting TRBD2. J gave up 2 bases and V 0 bases, and 3 bases lay outside the gene matches. The CDR3 runs 16 residues. Looked up from germline, CDR1 is LGHDT and CDR2 is YNNKEL (reference sequence). Written as DNA, the CDR3 is TGTGCCAGCAGCCAAGATTCTAGCGGGCCCTACAATGAGCAGTTCTTC. Protein: CASSQDSSGPYNEQFF.

This chain connects TRBV28 to TRBJ2-3; 7 bases line up with TRBD2. Unmatched junction bases numbered 5, after V lost 4 bases and J lost 1 base. CDR3 size: 15 residues. Germline CDR1 and CDR2: MDHEN and SYDVKM. The CDR3 region has the DNA TGTGCCAGCAGTTCTAGCGGACGTGGCACAGATACGCAGTATTTT. This gives the protein CASSSSGRGTDTQYF.

This chain connects TRBV5-4 to TRBJ2-1; D may be TRBD2 (5 bases). V was shortened by 7 bases and J by 9 bases, with 14 bases between the two germline ends. CDR1 SGHNT and CDR2 YYREEE come from the germline V gene (reference sequence). The CDR3 is made up of 12 amino acids. The CDR3 region has the DNA TGTGCCAGCCGAGGGAGCCGTGGTGAGCAGTTCTTC. Its protein product is CASRGSRGEQFF. The full variable domain, with the rest looked up from reference TRBV5-4 and TRBJ2-1, is ETGVTQSPTHLIKTRGQQVTLRCSSQSGHNTVSWYQQALGQGPQFIFQYYREEENGRGNFPPRFSGLQFPNYSSELNVNALELDDSALYLCASRGSRGEQFFGPGTRLTVL.

The gene calls are TRBV2 and TRBJ2-5; D is perhaps TRBD1 (5 bases). CDR3 length: 12 amino acids. Germline V gene sequence: CDR1 SNHLY, CDR2 FYNNEI. The V end lost 6 bases, the J end lost 0 bases, and 5 bases lay between the germline ends. This chain's CDR3 is CASRTDQETQYF. The CDR3 DNA reads as TGTGCCAGCAGGACAGACCAAGAGACCCAGTACTTC. The full variable domain, its missing parts supplied by reference TRBV2 and TRBJ2-5, is EPEVTQTPSHQVTQMGQEVILRCVPISNHLYFYWYRQILGQKVEFLVSFYNNEISEKSEIFDDQFSVERPDGSNFTLKIRSTKLEDSAMYFCASRTDQETQYFGPGTRLLVL.

J is TRBJ2-1 and V is TRBV9; TRBD2 agrees at 14 bases. The CDR3 extends over 18 amino acids. Germline V CDR1 and CDR2: SGDLS, YYNGEE. V lost 3 bases to trimming and J lost 0 bases; unmatched junction nucleotides: 5. CDR3 DNA sequence: TGTGCCAGCAGCGCGGGACTAGCGGGAGCTGACTCCTACAATGAGCAGTTCTTC. Residues: CASSAGLAGADSYNEQFF.

This clone has only one observation. V gene TRBV7-3 combines with J gene TRBJ1-1, with D tentatively TRBD1 (5 bases). Germline CDR1 is SGHTA and CDR2 is FQGTGA. The length of the CDR3 is 13 residues. Trimming pared 3 bases from V and 6 bases from J, leaving 11 bases between. This CDR3 is CASSFGGEAEAFF. For the CDR3, the DNA is TGTGCCAGCAGCTTCGGAGGGGAGGCTGAAGCTTTCTTT.

This chain joins TRBV5-1 and TRBJ2-1; the D gene is possibly TRBD1 (6 bases). This CDR3 region has 15 residues. The V and J ends lost 5 bases and 7 bases respectively, with 19 bases between them. Germline CDR1 reads SGHRS; CDR2 reads YFSETQ. The CDR3 sequence is CASRLGQVGPNEQFF. CDR3 nucleotides: TGCGCCAGCAGACTGGGACAAGTGGGCCCAAATGAGCAGTTCTTC.

A single count supports this clone. V is TRBV5-1 and J is TRBJ2-3; D is unresolved. The germline CDR1 and CDR2 sequences are SGHRS and YFSETQ. V lost 1 base to trimming and J lost 4 bases, with 10 bases between them. CDR3 length: 14 residues. The CDR3 DNA reads as TGCGCCAGCAGCTTGAGACACCGCTCAGATACGCAGTATTTT. It specifies CASSLRHRSDTQYF.